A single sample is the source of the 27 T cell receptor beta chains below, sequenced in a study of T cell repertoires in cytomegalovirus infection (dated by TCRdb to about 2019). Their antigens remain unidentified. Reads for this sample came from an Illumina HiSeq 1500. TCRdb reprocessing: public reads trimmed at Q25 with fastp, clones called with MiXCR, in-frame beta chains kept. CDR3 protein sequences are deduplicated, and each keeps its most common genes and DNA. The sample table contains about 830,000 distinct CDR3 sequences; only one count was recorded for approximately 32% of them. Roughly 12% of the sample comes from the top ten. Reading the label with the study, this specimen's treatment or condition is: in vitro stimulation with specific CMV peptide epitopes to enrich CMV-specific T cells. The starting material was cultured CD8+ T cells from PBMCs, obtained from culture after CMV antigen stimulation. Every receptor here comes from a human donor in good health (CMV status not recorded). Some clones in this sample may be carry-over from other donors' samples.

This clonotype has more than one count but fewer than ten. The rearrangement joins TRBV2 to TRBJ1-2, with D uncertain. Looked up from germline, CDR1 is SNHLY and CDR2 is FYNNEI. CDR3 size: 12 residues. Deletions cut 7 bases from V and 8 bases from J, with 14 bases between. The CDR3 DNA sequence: TGTGCCAGCATGACAAGGTCGGCGGGCTACACCTTC. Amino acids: CASMTRSAGYTF.

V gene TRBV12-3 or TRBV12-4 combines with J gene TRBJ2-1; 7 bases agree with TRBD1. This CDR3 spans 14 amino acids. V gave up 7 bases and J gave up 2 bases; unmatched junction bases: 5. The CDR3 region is CASISDRTYNEQFF. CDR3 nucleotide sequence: TGTGCCAGCATTTCGGACAGGACCTACAATGAGCAGTTCTTC.

This CDR3 is CASSTEPEGNTIYF. CDR3 nucleotide sequence: TGTGCCAGCTCTACAGAGCCGGAGGGAAACACCATATATTTT. The rearrangement uses TRBV6-8 and TRBJ1-3; D gene ambiguous. Germline CDR1 MNHGY, CDR2 SAAAGT. The V end was cut by 8 bases, the J end by 4 bases, with 15 bases between. This CDR3 contains 14 residues.

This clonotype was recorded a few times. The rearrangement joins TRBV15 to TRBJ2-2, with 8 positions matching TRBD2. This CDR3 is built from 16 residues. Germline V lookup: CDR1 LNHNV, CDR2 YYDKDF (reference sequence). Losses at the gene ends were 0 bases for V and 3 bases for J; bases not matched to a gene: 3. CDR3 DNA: TGTGCCACCAGCAGAGATTTGCGGGGGGACACCGGGGAGCTGTTTTTT. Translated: CATSRDLRGDTGELFF.

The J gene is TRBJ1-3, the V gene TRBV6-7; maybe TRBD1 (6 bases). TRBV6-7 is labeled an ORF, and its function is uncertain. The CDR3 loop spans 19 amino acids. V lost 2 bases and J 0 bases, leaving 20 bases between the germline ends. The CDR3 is CASSYQDSPFLPSGNTIYF. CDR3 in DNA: TGTGCCAGCAGTTACCAGGACAGTCCATTTCTCCCCTCTGGAAACACCATATATTTT.

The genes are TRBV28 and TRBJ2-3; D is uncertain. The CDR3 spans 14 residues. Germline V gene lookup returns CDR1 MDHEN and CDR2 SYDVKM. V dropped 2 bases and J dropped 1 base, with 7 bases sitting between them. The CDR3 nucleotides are TGTGCCAGCAGTTTAAATGATCGCACAGATACGCAGTATTTT. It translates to CASSLNDRTDTQYF.

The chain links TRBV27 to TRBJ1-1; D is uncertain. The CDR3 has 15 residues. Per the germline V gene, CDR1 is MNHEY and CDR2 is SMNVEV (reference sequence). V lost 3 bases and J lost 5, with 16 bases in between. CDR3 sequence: CASSLGIASGTEAFF. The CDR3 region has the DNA TGTGCCAGCAGTTTGGGGATAGCGTCGGGTACTGAAGCTTTCTTT.

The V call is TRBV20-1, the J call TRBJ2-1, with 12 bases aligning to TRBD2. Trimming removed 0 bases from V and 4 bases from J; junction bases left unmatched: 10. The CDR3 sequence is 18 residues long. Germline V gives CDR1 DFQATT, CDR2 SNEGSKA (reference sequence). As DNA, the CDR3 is TGCAGTGCTAGAGATCTCCTCCGGACTAGCGGGACATACAATGAGCAGTTCTTC. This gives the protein CSARDLLRTSGTYNEQFF.

The CDR3 here is CASSLPGADRRLYYGYTF. The CDR3 nucleotides are TGTGCCAGCAGTTTACCTGGGGCCGACAGGAGGCTGTACTATGGCTACACCTTC. The J gene is TRBJ1-2, the V gene TRBV12-3 or TRBV12-4; possible D gene TRBD1, 6 bases. The CDR3 runs to 18 residues. Trimming removed 2 bases at V and 3 bases at J, with 22 bases between.

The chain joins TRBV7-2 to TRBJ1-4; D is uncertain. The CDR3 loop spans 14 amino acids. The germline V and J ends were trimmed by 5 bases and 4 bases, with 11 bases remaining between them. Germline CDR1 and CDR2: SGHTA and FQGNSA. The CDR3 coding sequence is TGTGCCAGCAGCGCCCAACCAATTAATGAAAAACTGTTTTTT. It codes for CASSAQPINEKLFF.

The CDR3 protein is CASSMVAAGEQYF. The CDR3 nucleotides are TGTGCCAGTAGTATGGTGGCCGCCGGCGAGCAGTACTTC. This rearrangement joins TRBV19 to TRBJ2-7; D unresolved. The V gene lost 3 bases and the J gene lost 6 bases, with 12 bases spanning the gap. The CDR3 consists of 13 residues. CDR1 is LNHDA, CDR2 SQIVND, per germline (reference sequence).

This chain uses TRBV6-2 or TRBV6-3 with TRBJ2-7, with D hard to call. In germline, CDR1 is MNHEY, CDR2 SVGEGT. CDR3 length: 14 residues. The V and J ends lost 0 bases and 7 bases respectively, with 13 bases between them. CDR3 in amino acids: CASSYSLGSIEQYV. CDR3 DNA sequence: TGTGCCAGCAGTTACTCGTTGGGCAGTATAGAGCAGTACGTC.

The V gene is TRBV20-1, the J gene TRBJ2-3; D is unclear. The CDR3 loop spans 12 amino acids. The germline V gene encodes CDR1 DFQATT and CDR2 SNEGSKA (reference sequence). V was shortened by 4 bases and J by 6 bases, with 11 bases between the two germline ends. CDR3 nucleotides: TGCAGTGCTATCGGCCCTGCGGATACGCAGTATTTT. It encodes CSAIGPADTQYF.

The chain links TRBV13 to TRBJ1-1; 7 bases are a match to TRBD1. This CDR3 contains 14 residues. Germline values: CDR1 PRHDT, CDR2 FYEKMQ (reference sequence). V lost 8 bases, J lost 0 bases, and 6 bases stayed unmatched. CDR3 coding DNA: TGTGCCAGCGAATCGGGACAGATGAACACTGAAGCTTTCTTT. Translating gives CASESGQMNTEAFF.

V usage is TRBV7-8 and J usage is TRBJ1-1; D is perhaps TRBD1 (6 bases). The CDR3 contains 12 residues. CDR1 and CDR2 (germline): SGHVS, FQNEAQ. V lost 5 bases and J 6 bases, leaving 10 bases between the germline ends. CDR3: CASSDGQPEAFF. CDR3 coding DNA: TGTGCCAGCAGCGACGGACAGCCTGAAGCTTTCTTT.

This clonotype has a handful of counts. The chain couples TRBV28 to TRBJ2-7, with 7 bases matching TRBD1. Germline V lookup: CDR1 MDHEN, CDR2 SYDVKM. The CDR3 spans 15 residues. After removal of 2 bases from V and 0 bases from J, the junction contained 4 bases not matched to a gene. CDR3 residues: CASSLRQGDSYEQYV. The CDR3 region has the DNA TGTGCCAGCAGTTTAAGACAGGGTGACTCCTACGAGCAGTACGTC.

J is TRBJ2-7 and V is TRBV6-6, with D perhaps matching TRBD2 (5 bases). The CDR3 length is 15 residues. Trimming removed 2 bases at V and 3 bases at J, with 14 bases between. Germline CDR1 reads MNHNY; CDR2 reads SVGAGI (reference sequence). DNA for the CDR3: TGTGCCAGCAGTTACCTTCTTTGGAGGCGCTACGAGCAGTACGTC. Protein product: CASSYLLWRRYEQYV.

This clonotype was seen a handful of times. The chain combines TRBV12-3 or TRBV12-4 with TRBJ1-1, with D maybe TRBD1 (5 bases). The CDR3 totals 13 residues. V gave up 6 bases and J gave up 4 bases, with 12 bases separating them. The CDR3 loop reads CASSPGRTTEAFF. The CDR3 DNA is TGTGCCAGCAGCCCAGGGAGAACCACTGAAGCTTTCTTT.

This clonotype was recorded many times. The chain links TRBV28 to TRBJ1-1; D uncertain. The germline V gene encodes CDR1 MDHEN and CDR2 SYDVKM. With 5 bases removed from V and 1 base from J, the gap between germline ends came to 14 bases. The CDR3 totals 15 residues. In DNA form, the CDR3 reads TGTGCCAGCAGTCGATCAGTCACAAGGAACACTGAAGCTTTCTTT. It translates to CASSRSVTRNTEAFF. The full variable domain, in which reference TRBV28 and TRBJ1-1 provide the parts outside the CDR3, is DVKVTQSSRYLVKRTGEKVFLECVQDMDHENMFWYRQDPGLGLRLIYFSYDVKMKEKGDIPEGYSVSREKKERFSLILESASTNQTSMYLCASSRSVTRNTEAFFGQGTRLTVV.

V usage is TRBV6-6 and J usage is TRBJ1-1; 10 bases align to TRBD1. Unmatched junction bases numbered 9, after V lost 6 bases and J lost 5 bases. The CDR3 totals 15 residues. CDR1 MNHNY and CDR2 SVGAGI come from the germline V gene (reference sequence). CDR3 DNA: TGTGCCAGCAGCTCCGGGACAGGGGCCAGGACTGAAGCTTTCTTT. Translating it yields CASSSGTGARTEAFF.

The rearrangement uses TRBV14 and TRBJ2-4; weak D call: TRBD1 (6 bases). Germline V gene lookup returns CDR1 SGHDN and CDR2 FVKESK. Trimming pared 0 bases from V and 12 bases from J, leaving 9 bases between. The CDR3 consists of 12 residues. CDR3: CASSQEGGTQYF. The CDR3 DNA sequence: TGTGCCAGCAGCCAAGAAGGGGGAACTCAGTACTTC. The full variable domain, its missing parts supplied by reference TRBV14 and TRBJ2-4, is EAGVTQFPSHSVIEKGQTVTLRCDPISGHDNLYWYRRVMGKEIKFLLHFVKESKQDESGMPNNRFLAERTGGTYSTLKVQPAELEDSGVYFCASSQEGGTQYFGAGTRLSVL.

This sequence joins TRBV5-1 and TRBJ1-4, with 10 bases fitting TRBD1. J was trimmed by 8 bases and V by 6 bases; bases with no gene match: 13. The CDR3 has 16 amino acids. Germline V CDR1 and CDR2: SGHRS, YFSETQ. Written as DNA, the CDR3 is TGCGCCAGCAACACCGATCCCGGGACAGGGGACGAAAAACTGTTTTTT. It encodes CASNTDPGTGDEKLFF.

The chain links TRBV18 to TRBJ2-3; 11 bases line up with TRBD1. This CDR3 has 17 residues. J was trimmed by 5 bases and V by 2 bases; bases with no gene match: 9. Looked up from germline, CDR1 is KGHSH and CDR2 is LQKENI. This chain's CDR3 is CASSPMAGQGAVDTQYF. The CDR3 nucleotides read TGTGCCAGCTCACCAATGGCCGGACAGGGGGCAGTAGATACGCAGTATTTT.

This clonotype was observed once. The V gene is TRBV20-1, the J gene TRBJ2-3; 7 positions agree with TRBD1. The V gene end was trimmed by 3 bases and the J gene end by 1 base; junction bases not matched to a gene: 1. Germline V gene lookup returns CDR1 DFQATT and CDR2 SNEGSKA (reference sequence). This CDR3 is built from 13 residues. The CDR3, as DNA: TGCAGTGCTAGCGGACAGGGCACAGATACGCAGTATTTT. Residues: CSASGQGTDTQYF.

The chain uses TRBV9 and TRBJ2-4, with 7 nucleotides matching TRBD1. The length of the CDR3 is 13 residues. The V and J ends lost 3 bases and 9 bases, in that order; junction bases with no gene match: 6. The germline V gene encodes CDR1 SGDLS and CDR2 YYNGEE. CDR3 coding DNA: TGTGCCAGCAGCGAGAGACAGGGAGCCATTCAGTACTTC. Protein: CASSERQGAIQYF.

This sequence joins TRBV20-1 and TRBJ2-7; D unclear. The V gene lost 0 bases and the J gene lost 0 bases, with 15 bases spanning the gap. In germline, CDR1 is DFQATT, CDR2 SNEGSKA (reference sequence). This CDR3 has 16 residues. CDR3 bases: TGCAGTGCTAGAGATATTAAGGGAACGGTCTCCTACGAGCAGTACTTC. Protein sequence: CSARDIKGTVSYEQYF.

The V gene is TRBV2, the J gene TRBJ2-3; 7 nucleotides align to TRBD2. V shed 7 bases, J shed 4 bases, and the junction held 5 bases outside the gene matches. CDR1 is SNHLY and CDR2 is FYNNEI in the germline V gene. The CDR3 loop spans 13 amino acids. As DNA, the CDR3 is TGTGCCAGCACCCTGGGGAGGGCAGATACGCAGTATTTT. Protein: CASTLGRADTQYF. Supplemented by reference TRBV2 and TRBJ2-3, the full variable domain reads EPEVTQTPSHQVTQMGQEVILRCVPISNHLYFYWYRQILGQKVEFLVSFYNNEISEKSEIFDDQFSVERPDGSNFTLKIRSTKLEDSAMYFCASTLGRADTQYFGPGTRLTVL.